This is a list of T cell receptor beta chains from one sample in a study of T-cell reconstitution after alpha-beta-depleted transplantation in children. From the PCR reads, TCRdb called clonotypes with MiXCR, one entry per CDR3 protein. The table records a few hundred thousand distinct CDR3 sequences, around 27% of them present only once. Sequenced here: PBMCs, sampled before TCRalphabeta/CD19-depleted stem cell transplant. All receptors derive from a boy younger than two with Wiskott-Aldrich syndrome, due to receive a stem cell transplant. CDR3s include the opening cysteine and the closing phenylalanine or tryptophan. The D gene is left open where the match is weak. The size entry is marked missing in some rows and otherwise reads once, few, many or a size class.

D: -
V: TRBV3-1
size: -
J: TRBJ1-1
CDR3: CASSFRDRNTEAFF
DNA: TGTGCCAGCAGCTTTCGGGACCGGAACACTGAAGCTTTCTTT

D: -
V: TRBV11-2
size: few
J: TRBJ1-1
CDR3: CASSARTGVMNTEAFF
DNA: TGTGCCAGCAGCGCCAGGACGGGCGTTATGAACACTGAAGCTTTCTTT

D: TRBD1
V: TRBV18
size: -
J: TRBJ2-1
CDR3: CASSHRDSSYNEQFF
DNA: TGTGCCAGCTCACACCGGGACAGCTCCTACAATGAGCAGTTCTTC

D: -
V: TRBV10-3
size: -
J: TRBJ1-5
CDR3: CAINSGGHQPQHF
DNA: TGTGCCATCAACTCCGGGGGTCATCAGCCCCAGCATTTT

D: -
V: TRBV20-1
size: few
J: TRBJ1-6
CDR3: CSAMAGTPNSPLHF
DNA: TGCAGTGCTATGGCCGGGACACCAAATTCACCCCTCCACTTT

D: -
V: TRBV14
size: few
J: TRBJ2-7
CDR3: CASSQATGAVEQYF
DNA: TGTGCCAGCAGCCAAGCGACGGGGGCAGTGGAGCAGTACTTC

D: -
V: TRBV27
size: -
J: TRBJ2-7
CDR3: CASSFRPRSSYEQYF
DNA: TGTGCCAGCAGTTTTCGTCCCAGAAGCTCCTACGAGCAGTACTTC

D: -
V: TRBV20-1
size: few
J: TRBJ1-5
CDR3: CSARGKRGDQPQHF
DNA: TGCAGTGCTAGAGGGAAGAGGGGGGATCAGCCCCAGCATTTT

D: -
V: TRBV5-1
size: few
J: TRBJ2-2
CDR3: CASSFQGQDGELFF
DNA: TGCGCCAGCAGCTTCCAGGGCCAGGACGGGGAGCTGTTTTTT

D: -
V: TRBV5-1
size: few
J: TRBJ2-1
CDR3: CASSLRQGRWNEQFF
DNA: TGCGCCAGCAGCTTGCGGCAGGGGAGGTGGAATGAGCAGTTCTTC

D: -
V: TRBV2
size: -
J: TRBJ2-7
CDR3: CASSGESYEQYF
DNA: TGTGCCAGCAGCGGGGAATCCTACGAGCAGTACTTC

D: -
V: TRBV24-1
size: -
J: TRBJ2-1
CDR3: CATSGRLYNEQFF
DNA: TGTGCCACCAGTGGGAGGCTATACAATGAGCAGTTCTTC

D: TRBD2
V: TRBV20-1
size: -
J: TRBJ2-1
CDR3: CSARAPRAGAYNEQFF
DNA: TGCAGTGCTAGGGCTCCTCGGGCGGGAGCATACAATGAGCAGTTCTTC

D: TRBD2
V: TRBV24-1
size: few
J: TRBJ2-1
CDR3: CATSDGGDWEQFF
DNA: TGTGCCACCAGTGATGGGGGGGACTGGGAGCAGTTCTTC

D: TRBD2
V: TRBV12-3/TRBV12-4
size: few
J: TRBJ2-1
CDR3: CASNPGTSGNHEQFF
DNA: TGTGCCAGCAATCCCGGGACTAGCGGGAATCATGAGCAGTTCTTC

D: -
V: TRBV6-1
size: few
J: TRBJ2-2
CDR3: CASTQARGSGELFF
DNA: TGTGCCAGCACCCAGGCTCGAGGGTCCGGGGAGCTGTTTTTT

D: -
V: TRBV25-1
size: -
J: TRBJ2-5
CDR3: CASSEAGTETQYF
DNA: TGTGCCAGCAGTGAGGCAGGGACAGAGACCCAGTACTTC

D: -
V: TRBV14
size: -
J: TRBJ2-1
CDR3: CASSQVELGRYNEQFF
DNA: TGTGCCAGCAGCCAAGTCGAATTAGGGCGCTACAATGAGCAGTTCTTC

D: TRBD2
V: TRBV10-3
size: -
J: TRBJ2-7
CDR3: CAISGLAGSGEQYF
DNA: TGTGCCATCAGCGGACTAGCGGGAAGCGGCGAGCAGTACTTC

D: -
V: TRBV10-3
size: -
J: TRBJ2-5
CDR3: CAISSLEIREDQETQYF
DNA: TGTGCCATCAGTTCTCTAGAGATCCGGGAAGACCAAGAGACCCAGTACTTC

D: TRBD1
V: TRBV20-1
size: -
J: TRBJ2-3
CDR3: CSAGGQGFNTDTQYF
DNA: TGCAGTGCAGGAGGACAGGGTTTTAACACAGATACGCAGTATTTT

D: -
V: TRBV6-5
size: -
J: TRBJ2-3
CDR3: CASSYSQLDTQYF
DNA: TGTGCCAGCAGTTACTCTCAGTTAGATACGCAGTATTTT

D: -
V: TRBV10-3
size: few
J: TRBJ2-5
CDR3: CAISVTLTQETQYF
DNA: TGTGCCATCAGTGTAACTCTTACCCAAGAGACCCAGTACTTC

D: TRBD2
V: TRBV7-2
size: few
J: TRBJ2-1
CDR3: CASRPTSPVRESEQFF
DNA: TGTGCCAGCAGGCCGACTAGCCCCGTACGTGAGAGTGAGCAGTTCTTC

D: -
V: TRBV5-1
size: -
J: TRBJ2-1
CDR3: CASSLGVAAYNEQFF
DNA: TGCGCCAGCAGCTTGGGGGTAGCGGCCTACAATGAGCAGTTCTTC

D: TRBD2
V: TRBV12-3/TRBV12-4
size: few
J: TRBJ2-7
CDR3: CASSWTSGTYEQYF
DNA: TGTGCCAGCAGCTGGACTAGCGGAACCTACGAGCAGTACTTC